The 20 T cell receptor beta chains given below trace back to one sample, sequenced in a study of cytomegalovirus exposure and HLA in healthy donors. The PCR used 60 Vbeta and 13 Jbeta primers. Produced via immunoSEQ multiplex PCR; TCRdb's table is partial and in-frame only. The sample records about 210,000 clones, 82% being singletons. Material for sequencing was PBMCs. These receptors were collected from a man in his forties in good health and CMV-seropositive.

This clone occurred a few times. The chain recombines TRBV5-1 with TRBJ2-2; 11 nucleotides align to TRBD2. The CDR3 extends over 17 amino acids. CDR1 is SGHRS, CDR2 YFSETQ, per germline. V was clipped by 1 base and J by 0 bases; unmatched bases: 2. CDR3: CASSLPGLAANTGELFF. CDR3 bases: TGCGCCAGCAGCTTGCCGGGACTAGCGGCGAACACCGGGGAGCTGTTTTTT.

The V gene is TRBV7-9, the J gene TRBJ1-1; D might be TRBD1 (5 bases). The CDR3 extends over 16 amino acids. V was clipped by 1 base and J by 2 bases, with 14 bases between them. Germline assignment: CDR1 SEHNR and CDR2 FQNEAQ (reference sequence). Here the CDR3 DNA reads TGTGCCAGCAGCTTAGTTTCCGGGGGGGGAAACACTGAAGCTTTCTTT. This translates into CASSLVSGGGNTEAFF.

The rearrangement links TRBV9 to TRBJ2-1; the match to TRBD1 covers 8 bases. The length of the CDR3 is 17 residues. V was pared by 4 bases and J by 2 bases, with 11 bases of the junction left unmatched. Looked up from germline, CDR1 is SGDLS and CDR2 is YYNGEE. CDR3 region: CASSPWGGTGPYNEQFF. The CDR3 bases are TGTGCCAGCAGCCCCTGGGGTGGGACAGGCCCCTACAATGAGCAGTTCTTC.

The chain couples TRBV30 to TRBJ2-3; 7 bases match TRBD2. In germline, CDR1 is GTSNPN, CDR2 SVGIG (reference sequence). Losses at the gene ends were 2 bases for V and 5 bases for J; bases not matched to a gene: 13. The CDR3 consists of 16 residues. CDR3 nucleotides: TGTGCCTGGAGTCTATCGCGGGGAGGGCGTAGAGATACGCAGTATTTT. Protein product: CAWSLSRGGRRDTQYF.

The genes are TRBV6-1 and TRBJ2-7, with D possibly TRBD2 on 5 matching bases. The germline gives CDR1 MNHNS, CDR2 SASEGT. The CDR3 has 15 amino acids. Trimming removed 8 bases at V and 4 bases at J, with 21 bases between. The CDR3, as DNA: TGTGCCAGCGCTCCGGTGGCAGGAGGATCGTACGAGCAGTACTTC. Its protein product is CASAPVAGGSYEQYF.

DNA of the CDR3: TGCGCCAGCAGCCGGGGACAGGGGGCCGATGAGCAGTTCTTC. Translated, it gives CASSRGQGADEQFF. This chain connects TRBV5-1 to TRBJ2-1; TRBD1 matches at 12 bases. The CDR3 covers 14 residues. Unmatched junction bases numbered 4, after V lost 4 bases and J lost 8 bases. Germline V gene data show CDR1 as SGHRS and CDR2 as YFSETQ. The whole variable domain, filled in from reference TRBV5-1 and TRBJ2-1, reads KAGVTQTPRYLIKTRGQQVTLSCSPISGHRSVSWYQQTPGQGLQFLFEYFSETQRNKGNFPGRFSGRQFSNSRSEMNVSTLELGDSALYLCASSRGQGADEQFFGPGTRLTVL.

The chain employs TRBV9 and TRBJ1-2, with 9 positions matching TRBD1. CDR1 is SGDLS and CDR2 is YYNGEE in the germline V gene. J was trimmed by 4 bases and V by 3 bases; bases with no gene match: 1. The CDR3 covers 13 residues. This chain's CDR3 is CASSGTGAYGYTF. CDR3 DNA sequence: TGTGCCAGCAGCGGGACAGGGGCCTATGGCTACACCTTC.

The chain employs TRBV6-1 and TRBJ1-1; unclear D gene. The CDR3 loop spans 15 amino acids. V was trimmed by 1 base and J by 6 bases, leaving 15 bases between them. CDR1 is MNHNS, CDR2 SASEGT, per germline. The CDR3 reads CASSEDKGGLAEAFF. The CDR3 nucleotides are TGTGCCAGCAGTGAAGACAAGGGAGGCCTCGCTGAAGCTTTCTTT.

A single count supports this clone. The chain links TRBV27 to TRBJ1-2, with 7 bases fitting TRBD1. CDR1 is MNHEY and CDR2 is SMNVEV in the germline V gene (reference sequence). This CDR3 spans 16 amino acids. V trimming: 2 bases; J trimming: 7 bases; junction bases outside the gene matches: 13. CDR3 coding DNA: TGTGCCAGCAGTTTAACCGGGACAGCCTTTGGATTTGGCTACACCTTC. It specifies CASSLTGTAFGFGYTF.

The chain uses TRBV5-4 and TRBJ2-5; D possibly corresponds to TRBD1 (6 bases). Deletions cut 4 bases from V and 1 base from J, with 11 bases between. The length of the CDR3 is 14 residues. The germline CDR1 and CDR2 sequences are SGHNT and YYREEE (reference sequence). DNA of the CDR3: TGTGCCAGCAGCCGAACAGGGTTCCAAGAGACCCAGTACTTC. This translates into CASSRTGFQETQYF.

The chain carries TRBV15 and TRBJ1-5; no firm D call. CDR1 and CDR2 (germline): LNHNV, YYDKDF (reference sequence). This CDR3 contains 16 residues. V was pared by 0 bases and J by 3 bases, with 12 bases between. The CDR3 nucleotides read TGTGCCACCAGCAGAGATCCAGGCAGAAACAATCAGCCCCAGCATTTT. This translates into CATSRDPGRNNQPQHF. Combining the CDR3 with reference TRBV15 and TRBJ1-5 gives the whole variable domain DAMVIQNPRYQVTQFGKPVTLSCSQTLNHNVMYWYQQKSSQAPKLLFHYYDKDFNNEADTPDNFQSRRPNTSFCFLDIRSPGLGDTAMYLCATSRDPGRNNQPQHFGDGTRLSIL.

This chain connects TRBV6-4 to TRBJ2-3; D ambiguous. Trimming stripped 4 bases from V and 2 bases from J, with 7 bases between. This CDR3 is built from 13 residues. Germline V gene sequence: CDR1 MRHNA, CDR2 SNTAGT. The CDR3 loop is CASSAGDTDTQYF. CDR3 nucleotides: TGTGCCAGCAGTGCAGGCGACACAGATACGCAGTATTTT.

This clone was detected once. The V call is TRBV19, the J call TRBJ2-3; 12 positions agree with TRBD2. The J segment lost 6 bases and the V segment lost 4 bases, leaving 8 bases of the junction unmatched. Germline V gene sequence: CDR1 LNHDA, CDR2 SQIVND (reference sequence). The CDR3 length is 16 residues. For the CDR3, the DNA is TGTGCCAGTAGTACAGGGACTAGCGGGCCCATGGATACGCAGTATTTT. Translation gives CASSTGTSGPMDTQYF.

The chain is built from TRBV7-8 and TRBJ2-1, with D perhaps TRBD1 (5 bases). Germline-derived CDR1 and CDR2 are SGHVS and FQNEAQ. The V end was cut by 5 bases, the J end by 2 bases, with 16 bases between. The CDR3 totals 16 residues. The CDR3 nucleotides are TGTGCCAGCAGCATACAGACAGCGAGCACCTACAATGAGCAGTTCTTC. This codes for CASSIQTASTYNEQFF.

The rearrangement uses TRBV6-1 and TRBJ2-7; a weak D match, TRBD2 (6 bases). Trimming removed 5 bases at V and 0 bases at J, with 14 bases between. CDR3 length equals 15 residues. Looked up from germline, CDR1 is MNHNS and CDR2 is SASEGT. In DNA, the CDR3 is TGTGCCAGCAGTCCCGGGACTGGTAGCTCCTACGAGCAGTACTTC. Its protein product is CASSPGTGSSYEQYF.

This clone appeared a single time. V usage is TRBV5-1 and J usage is TRBJ2-1; 9 positions agree with TRBD2. Germline V lookup: CDR1 SGHRS, CDR2 YFSETQ. After removal of 1 base from V and 6 bases from J, the junction contained 8 bases not matched to a gene. There are 16 residues in the CDR3. The CDR3 region has the DNA TGCGCCAGCAGCTTGTATACTAGCGGGCAGATCAATGAGCAGTTCTTC. This encodes CASSLYTSGQINEQFF. Full variable domain (remainder filled in from reference TRBV5-1 and TRBJ2-1): KAGVTQTPRYLIKTRGQQVTLSCSPISGHRSVSWYQQTPGQGLQFLFEYFSETQRNKGNFPGRFSGRQFSNSRSEMNVSTLELGDSALYLCASSLYTSGQINEQFFGPGTRLTVL.

This clone was picked up a small number of times. The chain recombines TRBV30 with TRBJ2-2, with D maybe TRBD1 (6 bases). The CDR3 totals 15 residues. The germline V and J ends were trimmed by 0 bases and 7 bases, with 15 bases remaining between them. Germline assignment: CDR1 GTSNPN and CDR2 SVGIG (reference sequence). The CDR3 here is CAWSVQGTKGGELFF. CDR3 coding DNA: TGTGCCTGGAGTGTACAGGGCACGAAGGGCGGGGAGCTGTTTTTT.

The chain combines TRBV11-1 with TRBJ2-7; tentative D call: TRBD2 (6 bases). Germline CDR1 SGHAT, CDR2 FQDESV (reference sequence). V lost 3 bases and J 2 bases, leaving 11 bases between the germline ends. CDR3 length: 14 residues. This chain's CDR3 is CASSFGGLPYEQYV. In DNA, the CDR3 is TGTGCCAGCAGCTTTGGGGGACTGCCCTACGAGCAGTACGTC.

This clone was found a few times. V usage is TRBV13 and J usage is TRBJ2-2; 9 bases align to TRBD1. The CDR3 totals 16 residues. The germline V gene encodes CDR1 PRHDT and CDR2 FYEKMQ (reference sequence). V trimming: 4 bases; J trimming: 5 bases; junction bases outside the gene matches: 8. CDR3 nucleotide sequence: TGTGCCAGCAGCTCCCAGGACAGGGGTTATACCGGGGAGCTGTTTTTT. Amino acids: CASSSQDRGYTGELFF.

This sequence joins TRBV11-2 and TRBJ2-1, with D hard to call. The CDR3 runs 12 residues. CDR1 is SGHAT and CDR2 is FQNNGV in the germline V gene. The ends were cut back, 1 base at V and 8 bases at J, with 6 bases in the middle. CDR3 region: CASSLGQYEQFF. In DNA form, the CDR3 reads TGTGCCAGCAGCTTAGGGCAATATGAGCAGTTCTTC.